This T cell receptor beta chain came from a study of T cell responses to AZD1222 COVID-19 vaccine. Details on this clone: The antigen remains unidentified.

Study-wide findings and caveats: Compared with day 0, the breadth and depth of the Spike-specific TCR repertoire rose significantly after two doses of AZD1222. The donor cohort was predominantly white British with a female majority, and clonal diversity may have been underestimated.

Germline V gene sequence: CDR1 SGHTA, CDR2 FQGNSA. Trimming stripped 0 bases from V and 8 bases from J, with 8 bases between. This CDR3 comprises 12 residues. Using immunoSEQ multiplex PCR, the repertoire was profiled, and TCRdb retains in-frame clones only, with some absent. The data hold more than 95,000 clones, with approximately 88% observed a single time. The input for sequencing was peripheral blood, taken on day 0 of AZD1222 vaccination. The chain joins TRBV7-2 to TRBJ2-7; D is unclear. This TCR was recovered from an adult in good health. This chain's CDR3 is CASSLAPGQQYF. The CDR3 nucleotides read TGTGCCAGCAGCTTAGCGCCCGGCCAGCAGTACTTC.